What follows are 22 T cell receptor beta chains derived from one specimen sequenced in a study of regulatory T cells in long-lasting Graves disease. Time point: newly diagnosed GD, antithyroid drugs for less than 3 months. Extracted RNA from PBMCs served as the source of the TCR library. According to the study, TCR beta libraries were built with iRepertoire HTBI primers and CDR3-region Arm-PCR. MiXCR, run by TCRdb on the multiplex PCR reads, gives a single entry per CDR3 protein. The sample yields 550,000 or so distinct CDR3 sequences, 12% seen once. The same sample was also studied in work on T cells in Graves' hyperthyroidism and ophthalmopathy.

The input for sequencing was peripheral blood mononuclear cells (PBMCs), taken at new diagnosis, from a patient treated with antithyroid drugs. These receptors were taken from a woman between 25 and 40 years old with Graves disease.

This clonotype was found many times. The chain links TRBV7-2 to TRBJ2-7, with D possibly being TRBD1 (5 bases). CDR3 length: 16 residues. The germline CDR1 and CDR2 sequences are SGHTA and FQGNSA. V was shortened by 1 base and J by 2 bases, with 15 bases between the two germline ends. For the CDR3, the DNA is TGTGCCAGCAGCTTAGGCACCGCAGGGATCACCTACGAGCAGTACTTC. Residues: CASSLGTAGITYEQYF. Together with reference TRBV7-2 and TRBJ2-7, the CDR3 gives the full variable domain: GAGVSQSPSNKVTEKGKDVELRCDPISGHTALYWYRQSLGQGLEFLIYFQGNSAPDKSGLPSDRFSAERTGGSVSTLTIQRTQQEDSAVYLCASSLGTAGITYEQYFGPGTRLTVT.

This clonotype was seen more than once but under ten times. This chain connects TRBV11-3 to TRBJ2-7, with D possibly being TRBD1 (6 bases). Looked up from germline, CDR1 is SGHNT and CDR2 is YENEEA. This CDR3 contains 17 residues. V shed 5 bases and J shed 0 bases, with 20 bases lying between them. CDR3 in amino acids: CASSTYARGMSSYEQYF. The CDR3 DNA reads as TGTGCCAGCAGCACATACGCCAGGGGTATGAGCTCCTACGAGCAGTACTTC.

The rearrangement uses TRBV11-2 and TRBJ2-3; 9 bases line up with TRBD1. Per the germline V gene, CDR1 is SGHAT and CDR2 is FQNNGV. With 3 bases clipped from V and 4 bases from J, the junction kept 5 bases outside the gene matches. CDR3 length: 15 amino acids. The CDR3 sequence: CASSFTGGKADTQYF. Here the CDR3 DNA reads TGTGCCAGCAGCTTTACAGGGGGCAAGGCAGATACGCAGTATTTT.

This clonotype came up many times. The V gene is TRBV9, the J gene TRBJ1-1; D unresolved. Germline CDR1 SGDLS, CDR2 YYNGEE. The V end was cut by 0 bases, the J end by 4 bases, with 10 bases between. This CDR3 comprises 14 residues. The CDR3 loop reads CASSVGVGTTEAFF. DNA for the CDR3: TGTGCCAGCAGCGTAGGTGTGGGTACCACTGAAGCTTTCTTT.

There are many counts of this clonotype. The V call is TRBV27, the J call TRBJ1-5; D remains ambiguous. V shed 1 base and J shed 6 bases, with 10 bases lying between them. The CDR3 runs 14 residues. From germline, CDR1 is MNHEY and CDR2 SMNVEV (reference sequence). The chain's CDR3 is CASSLLGRGQPQHF. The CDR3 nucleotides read TGTGCCAGCAGTTTATTGGGCCGTGGTCAGCCCCAGCATTTT.

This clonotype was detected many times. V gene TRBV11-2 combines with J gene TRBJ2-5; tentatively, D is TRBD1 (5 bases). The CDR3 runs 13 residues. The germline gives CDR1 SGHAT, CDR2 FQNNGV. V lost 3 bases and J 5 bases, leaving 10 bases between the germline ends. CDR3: CASSFGAAETQYF. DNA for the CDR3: TGTGCCAGCAGCTTTGGGGCTGCGGAGACCCAGTACTTC.

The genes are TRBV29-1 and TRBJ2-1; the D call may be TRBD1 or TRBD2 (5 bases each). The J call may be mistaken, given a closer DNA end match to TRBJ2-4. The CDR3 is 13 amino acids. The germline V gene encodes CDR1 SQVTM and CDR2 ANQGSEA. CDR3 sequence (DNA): TGCAGCGCGGGGCAGTGGGGCGAAAACATTCAGTACTTC. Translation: CSAGQWGENIQYF.

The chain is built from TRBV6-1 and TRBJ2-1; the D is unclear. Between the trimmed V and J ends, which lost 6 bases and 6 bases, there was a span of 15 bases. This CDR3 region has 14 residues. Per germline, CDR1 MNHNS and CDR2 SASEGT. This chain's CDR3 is CASSPGRFANEQFF. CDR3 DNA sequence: TGTGCCAGCAGCCCCGGCCGATTTGCCAATGAGCAGTTCTTC.

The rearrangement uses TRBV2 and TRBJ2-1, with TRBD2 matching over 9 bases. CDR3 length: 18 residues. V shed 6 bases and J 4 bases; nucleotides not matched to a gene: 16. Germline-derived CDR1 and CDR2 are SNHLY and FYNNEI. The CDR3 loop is CASSLANSGGYLYNEQFF. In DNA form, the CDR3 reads TGTGCCAGCAGCTTGGCCAATAGCGGGGGTTACCTTTACAATGAGCAGTTCTTC.

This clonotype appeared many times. The CDR3 DNA follows: TGTGCCAGCAGCCGAGACAGGGTGAATGAGCAGTTCTTC. Translation gives CASSRDRVNEQFF. The chain is built from TRBV7-2 and TRBJ2-1; 7 nucleotides align to TRBD1. CDR1 SGHTA and CDR2 FQGNSA come from the germline V gene. V gave up 5 bases and J gave up 7 bases; unmatched junction bases: 5. The CDR3 length is 13 residues. Variable domain in full (rest from reference TRBV7-2 and TRBJ2-1): GAGVSQSPSNKVTEKGKDVELRCDPISGHTALYWYRQSLGQGLEFLIYFQGNSAPDKSGLPSDRFSAERTGGSVSTLTIQRTQQEDSAVYLCASSRDRVNEQFFGPGTRLTVL.

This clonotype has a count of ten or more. Here the CDR3 reads CASSQNYGTYEQYF. The CDR3 region has the DNA TGTGCCAGCAGCCAAAACTACGGGACATACGAGCAGTACTTC. The chain couples TRBV3-1 to TRBJ2-7; D might be TRBD1 (6 bases). With 2 bases removed from V and 4 bases from J, the gap between germline ends came to 12 bases. CDR1 is LGHDT and CDR2 is YNNKEL in the germline V gene (reference sequence). The CDR3 is 14 amino acids.

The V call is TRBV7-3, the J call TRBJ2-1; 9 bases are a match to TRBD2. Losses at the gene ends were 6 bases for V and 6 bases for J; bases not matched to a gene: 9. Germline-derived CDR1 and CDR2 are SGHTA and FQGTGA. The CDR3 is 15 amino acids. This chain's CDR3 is CASSTAGGPFNEQFF. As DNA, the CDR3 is TGTGCCAGCAGTACCGCGGGAGGGCCTTTCAATGAGCAGTTCTTC.

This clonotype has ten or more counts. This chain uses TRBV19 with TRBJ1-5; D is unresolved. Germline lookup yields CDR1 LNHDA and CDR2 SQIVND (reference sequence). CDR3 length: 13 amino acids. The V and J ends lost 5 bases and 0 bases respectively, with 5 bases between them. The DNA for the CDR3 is TGTGCCAGTAGTTATACTAGCAATCAGCCCCAGCATTTT. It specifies CASSYTSNQPQHF.

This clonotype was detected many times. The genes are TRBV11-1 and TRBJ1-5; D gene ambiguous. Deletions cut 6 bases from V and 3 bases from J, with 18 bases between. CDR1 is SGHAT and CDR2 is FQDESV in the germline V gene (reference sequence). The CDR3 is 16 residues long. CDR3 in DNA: TGTGCCAGCAGAATAGCGACTTGTCAGTTCAATCAGCCCCAGCATTTT. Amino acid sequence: CASRIATCQFNQPQHF.

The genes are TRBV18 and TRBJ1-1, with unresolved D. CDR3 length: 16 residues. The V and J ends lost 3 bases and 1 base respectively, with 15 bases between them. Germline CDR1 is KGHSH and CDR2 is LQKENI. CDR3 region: CASSPEIIRGNTEAFF. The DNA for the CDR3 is TGTGCCAGCTCACCTGAGATAATCCGAGGGAACACTGAAGCTTTCTTT.

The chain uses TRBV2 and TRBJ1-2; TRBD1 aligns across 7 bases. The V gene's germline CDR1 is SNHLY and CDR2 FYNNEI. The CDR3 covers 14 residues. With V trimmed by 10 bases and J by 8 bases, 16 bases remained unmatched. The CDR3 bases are TGTGCCACCGGGGACCCGGGACAGCCTTACGGCTACACCTTC. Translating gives CATGDPGQPYGYTF.

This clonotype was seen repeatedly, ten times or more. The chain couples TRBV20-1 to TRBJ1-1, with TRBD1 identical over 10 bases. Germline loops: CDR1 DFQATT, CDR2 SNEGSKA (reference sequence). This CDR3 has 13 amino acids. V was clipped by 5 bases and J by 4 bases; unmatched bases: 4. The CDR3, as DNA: TGCAGTGCTCGTAGGACAGGGGGCACTGAAGCTTTCTTT. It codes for CSARRTGGTEAFF.

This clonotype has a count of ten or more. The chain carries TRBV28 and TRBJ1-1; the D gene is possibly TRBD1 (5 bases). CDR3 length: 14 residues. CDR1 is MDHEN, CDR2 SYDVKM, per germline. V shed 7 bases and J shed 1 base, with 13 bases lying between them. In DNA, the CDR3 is TGTGCCAGCATGGGCGGACAATCGAACACTGAAGCTTTCTTT. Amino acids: CASMGGQSNTEAFF.

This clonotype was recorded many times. The CDR3 region has the DNA TGTGCCTGGAGCGGGAGGGGATCCTATGGCTACACCTTC. Translated: CAWSGRGSYGYTF. The gene calls are TRBV30 and TRBJ1-2; tentative D call: TRBD1 (5 bases). The CDR3 covers 13 residues. CDR1 and CDR2 from the germline V gene are GTSNPN and SVGIG (reference sequence). V was shortened by 3 bases and J by 4 bases, with 12 bases between the two germline ends. The full variable domain, rest sourced from reference TRBV30 and TRBJ1-2, is SQTIHQWPATLVQPVGSPLSLECTVEGTSNPNLYWYRQAAGRGLQLLFYSVGIGQISSEVPQNLSASRPQDRQFILSSKKLLLSDSGFYLCAWSGRGSYGYTFGSGTRLTVV.

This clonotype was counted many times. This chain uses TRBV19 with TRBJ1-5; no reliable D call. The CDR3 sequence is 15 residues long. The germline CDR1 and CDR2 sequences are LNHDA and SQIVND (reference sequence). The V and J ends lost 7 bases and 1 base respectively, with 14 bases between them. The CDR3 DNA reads TGTGCCAGTACCCCGGAGGGCAGCAGCAATCAGCCCCAGCATTTT. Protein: CASTPEGSSNQPQHF.

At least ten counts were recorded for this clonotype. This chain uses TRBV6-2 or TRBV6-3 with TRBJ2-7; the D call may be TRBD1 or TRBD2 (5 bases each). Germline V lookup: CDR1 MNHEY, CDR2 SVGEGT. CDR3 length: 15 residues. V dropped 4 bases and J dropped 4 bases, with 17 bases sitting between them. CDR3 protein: CASSLLWGIGYEQYF. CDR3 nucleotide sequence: TGTGCCAGCAGTTTACTTTGGGGGATCGGATACGAGCAGTACTTC.

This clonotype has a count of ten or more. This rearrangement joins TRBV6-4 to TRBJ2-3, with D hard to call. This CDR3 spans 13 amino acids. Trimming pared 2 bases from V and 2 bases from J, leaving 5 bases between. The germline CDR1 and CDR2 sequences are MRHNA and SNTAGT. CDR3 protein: CASSDAVTDTQYF. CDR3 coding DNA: TGTGCCAGCAGTGACGCCGTCACAGATACGCAGTATTTT.